Listed here is a single TCR beta chain. Its antigen remains unidentified. At one boundary the junction diverges from the germline segment, which might be a read error. TCR alpha and beta CDR3 regions were amplified from RNA using iRepertoire nested multiplex PCR. Input was about 85-450 ng of tissue mRNA or PBMC total RNA. TCRdb used MiXCR to reprocess the multiplex PCR reads, holding one entry per CDR3 protein. The table has 150,000 or so distinct CDR3 sequences, 39% seen once. The CDR3 sequence is 12 residues long. The germline V gene encodes CDR1 SQVTM and CDR2 ANQGSEA. This specimen belongs to a study of glioma-infiltrating T cells. Broader study findings: Tissue-blood divergence was below expectation in non-neoplastic patients, above in gliomas.

The sequenced sample was glioma tissue, nonneoplastic brain tissue, or PBMCs (not recorded which). The sequence was collected from a human donor with low-grade glioma or glioblastoma, undergoing nonglioma brain surgery, or in good health (not recorded which). The genes are TRBV29-1 and TRBJ1-1, with D possibly being TRBD1 (6 bases). The CDR3 nucleotides are TGCAGCGTTCGGCGGGGGGACACTGAGGCTTTCTTT. It translates to CSVRRGDTEAFF.